This TCR beta chain was identified during a study of shared clonotypes between healthy human individuals. Notes on the study in general: Sorted-subset samples were not fully sequenced, rarefaction indicated. Clonotypes not shared had lower generation probabilities than those common to all four donors. Larger richness was generally estimated for naive than memory subsets.

Genomic DNA of every subset was divided equally among multiple immunoSEQ plates. The assay was immunoSEQ multiplex PCR, and TCRdb's table has in-frame clones only and misses some. The sample records approximately 500,000 clones, about 96% being singletons. Comment on this clone: No antigen is known for it.

CDR1 is WNHNN and CDR2 is SYGVQD in the germline V gene (reference sequence). The CDR3 is 14 residues long. The V gene lost 7 bases and the J gene lost 2 bases, with 11 bases spanning the gap. Source material: naive CD4+ T cells sorted from blood. Documented subset: CD45RA+ positively selected. The gene calls are TRBV10-1 and TRBJ2-2; tentative D call: TRBD2 (6 bases). The source of this sequence is a woman in her twenties or thirties in good health. The CDR3 DNA is TGCGCCAGCACCAGGACTACTAACACCGGGGAGCTGTTTTTT. Encoded protein: CASTRTTNTGELFF.